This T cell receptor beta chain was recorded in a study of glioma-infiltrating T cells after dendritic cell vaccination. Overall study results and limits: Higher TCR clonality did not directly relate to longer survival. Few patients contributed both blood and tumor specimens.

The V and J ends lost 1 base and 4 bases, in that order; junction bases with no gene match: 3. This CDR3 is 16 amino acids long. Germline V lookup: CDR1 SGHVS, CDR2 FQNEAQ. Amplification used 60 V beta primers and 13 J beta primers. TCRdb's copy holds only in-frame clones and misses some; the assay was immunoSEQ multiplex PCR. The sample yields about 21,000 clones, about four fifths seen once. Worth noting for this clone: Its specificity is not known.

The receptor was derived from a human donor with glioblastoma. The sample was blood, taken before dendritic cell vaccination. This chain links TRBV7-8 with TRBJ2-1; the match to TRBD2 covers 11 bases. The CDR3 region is CASSLDSGRAYNEQFF. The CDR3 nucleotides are TGTGCCAGCAGCTTAGATAGCGGGAGGGCATACAATGAGCAGTTCTTC.